Described below is a single TCR beta chain sequence and its context. This receptor's antigen is unknown. Mismatch with germline at one junction end may stem from a read error. The Immunoverse kit was used to build TCR libraries from around 420 ng RNA, with molecular barcoded adaptors covering alpha/delta and beta/gamma chains. The same RNA used for transcriptome sequencing was used for TCR library preparation. TCR libraries were sequenced on an Illumina HiSeq 4000 with 2 x 150 cycles. Processing in the source paper ran as follows. With MiXCR, TCR reads were aligned to human V, D, J and C references and assembled into CDR3 clonotypes, with quality filtering and error correction included. The tcR package in R was used to analyze clonotype counts and gene usage diversity. For inspection of raw mapping reads, RNA-seq reads were mapped by STAR aligner version 2.5.3a onto GRCh37 of the human genome. IR-seq fastq files were randomly downsampled with Seqtk 1.3 to test the effect of sequencing depth on detected clonotypes. Through fastp at Q25 and MiXCR, TCRdb rebuilt clones from the public reads, retaining in-frame beta chains. Rows with one shared CDR3 protein collapse into an entry with the most common genes and DNA. TCRdb, rather than the study authors, made the V and J calls. The sample has approximately 58,000 distinct CDR3 sequences on record, about 20% of them singletons. Clones ranked in the top ten supply about 17% of the sample.

This record belongs to a study of read filtering for tumor transcriptome and immune sequencing (dated by TCRdb to about 2020). About the investigation overall: The cohort was composed of 17 male and 13 to 15 female patients, with a mean age of about 68 years and an age range of roughly 45 to 90. Under revised international staging, roughly eight patients fell into R-ISS I, 15 to 20 into R-ISS II and roughly 7 into R-ISS III. After DNase treatment, whole-transcriptome libraries were prepared with the TruSeq RNA Access Library Prep Kit. TCR-region mapped reads per sample ranged from about 4.05 to 11 million with IR-seq versus only about 75 to 1273 with RNA-seq. The study compared TCR repertoires from targeted immune repertoire sequencing and bulk whole-transcriptome sequencing run on the same bone marrow samples. As a main aim, a read-filtering strategy for immune repertoire data was addressed, with the specific question being whether clonotypes supported by a single read should be removed.

Every patient had bone marrow sampled at the time of active disease. Ficoll-Hypaque density gradient centrifugation was used to isolate bone marrow mononuclear cells. To remove myeloma plasma cells, the cells were labeled with CD138 magnetic microbeads on a MACS separator, and CD138-negative cells were then collected by negative selection. Flow cytometry on an Attune NxT with CD138 antibodies was used to check the purity of the isolated cells. Total RNA was extracted using TRIzol reagent and was quantified on a NanoDrop spectrophotometer. For each patient, the CD138-negative bone marrow sample underwent paired RNA-seq and IR-seq. The CDR3, cysteine through phenylalanine, is 17 amino acids long. Only the CDR3 DNA stays, 51 bases, in frame from base 1. The germline V gene (reference sequence) provides CDR1 DFQATT and CDR2 SNEGSKA. Overall study outcomes, separate from this receptor: The correlation between IR-seq and RNA-seq shared clonotype proportions rose when single-read clonotypes were removed. In IR-seq, single-read clonotypes were approximately 82% of clonotypes but approximately 3.5% of total reads; in RNA-seq they were about 75% of clonotypes and about 40% of reads. The sorted CD138-negative fraction was a mixed bone marrow immune population, not purified T cells. Compared with RNA-seq, IR-seq captured clonotypes at much higher depth and more reliably, and a smaller IR-seq throughput was enough to identify most shared clonotypes.

The sequence was collected from a donor aged 40 or older with multiple myeloma. Specimen: a population of CD138-negative cells sorted from bone marrow. Per the publication, the cell subset or site label means: bone marrow mononuclear cells depleted of CD138+ plasma/myeloma cells by negative magnetic selection. The chain uses TRBV20-1 and TRBJ2-3; 14 nucleotides in the junction match TRBD2. The DNA sequence is given as TGCAGTGCTAGAGATACGGGACTAGCGGGAGTATTAGATACGCAGTTTTTT. It is translated as CSARDTGLAGVLDTQFF.